This TCR beta chain was identified during a study of healthy donors' naive CD4 and CD8 T cells. The study, taken as a whole, reports: Negatively charged CDR3s marked CD8+ lineage; positively charged CDR3s marked CD4+ lineage. Homeostatic proliferation of naive T cells was not examined as a bias source. Reportedly, most V and J gene segments showed naive CD4+ versus CD8+ bias.

Concerning this clonotype itself: Its antigen remains unidentified.

TCR libraries were built from approximately 490 ng of total RNA by linear amplification. MiXCR, run by TCRdb on the reads, gives a single entry per CDR3 protein. The data hold some 190,000 distinct CDR3 sequences, with over 60% observed a single time. The source is a pool of human donors in good health; the sample pools cells from several healthy donors. Sequencing was performed on naive CD4+ and CD8+ T cells sorted from blood, pooled from several donors.

CDR3 residues: CASSYGGGGHSTDTQYF. DNA for the CDR3: TGTGCCAGCAGTTACGGTGGGGGGGGTCATAGCACAGATACGCAGTATTTT. This chain links TRBV6-6 with TRBJ2-3, with 7 positions matching TRBD2. Germline CDR1 and CDR2: MNHNY and SVGAGI (reference sequence). The V and J ends lost 2 bases and 0 bases, in that order; junction bases with no gene match: 8. The CDR3 covers 17 residues.